This T cell receptor beta chain appears in the sequencing data of a study of T cell changes during pregnancy in multiple sclerosis. TCRdb's table, derived via immunoSEQ multiplex PCR, lists solely in-frame clones and lacks some. The sample shows some 100,000 clones, 90% to 95% of them seen only once. CDR1 and CDR2 (germline): SGHRS, YFSETQ. This CDR3 has 14 residues. The J segment lost 13 bases and the V segment lost 5 bases, leaving 10 bases of the junction unmatched. This clonotype was obtained from a female donor with multiple sclerosis, enrolled in a pregnancy study. The sequencing used peripheral blood, collected in the second trimester of pregnancy. The V gene is TRBV5-1, the J gene TRBJ2-4, with 12 positions matching TRBD1. CDR3 residues: CASSPGQGARGQYF. DNA of the CDR3: TGCGCCAGCAGTCCGGGACAGGGGGCTCGGGGACAGTACTTC.